A single sample gave rise to the 12 T cell receptor beta chains below, sequenced in a study of human T cells and chemical hapten exposure. TCRdb re-called the RACE reads through MiXCR, storing one row per CDR3 protein. The repertoire holds roughly 360,000 distinct CDR3 sequences, with roughly 4.8% as singletons. Stated time point: patch test 1, 2 weeks after DPC sensitization. Treatment described: therapeutic diphenylcyclopropenone sensitization with weekly scalp DPC. Sequenced here: whole blood, sampled in connection with sensitization to the hapten diphenylcyclopropenone (DPC). These receptors came from a woman between 45 and 60 years old with alopecia areata. Some clones in this sample may be carry-over from other donors' samples.

There are a few counts of this clonotype. The chain has TRBV28 and TRBJ1-5; 9 nucleotides match TRBD1. Germline-derived CDR1 and CDR2 are MDHEN and SYDVKM. V lost 6 bases, J lost 0 bases, and 9 bases stayed unmatched. The CDR3 has 17 amino acids. CDR3 sequence (DNA): TGTGCCAGCAGGACAGGGGGGGTTGGGGCTAGCAATCAGCCCCAGCATTTT. Amino acid sequence: CASRTGGVGASNQPQHF. Full variable domain (outside the CDR3, taken from reference TRBV28 and TRBJ1-5): DVKVTQSSRYLVKRTGEKVFLECVQDMDHENMFWYRQDPGLGLRLIYFSYDVKMKEKGDIPEGYSVSREKKERFSLILESASTNQTSMYLCASRTGGVGASNQPQHFGDGTRLSIL.

This clonotype has more than one count but fewer than ten. V is TRBV11-2 and J is TRBJ2-6; D gene unclear. The CDR3 covers 15 residues. Germline loops: CDR1 SGHAT, CDR2 FQNNGV. V lost 2 bases, J lost 1 base, and 6 bases lay in between. The CDR3 DNA reads TGTGCCAGCAGCTTAAGCATTTCTGGGGCCAACGTCCTGACTTTC. This encodes CASSLSISGANVLTF.

The table lists this clonotype with a few counts. CDR3 sequence: CASSRETGGEKLFF. The CDR3 DNA reads as TGTGCCAGCAGTAGAGAGACAGGGGGAGAAAAACTGTTTTTT. The genes are TRBV12-3 or TRBV12-4 and TRBJ1-4; 9 bases fit TRBD1. The CDR3 extends over 14 amino acids. The V and J ends lost 5 bases and 8 bases, in that order; junction bases with no gene match: 6.

The rearrangement joins TRBV12-3 or TRBV12-4 to TRBJ1-2; 8 bases line up with TRBD1. Trimming cost V 6 bases and J 5 bases; bases outside gene matches: 11. The CDR3 is 15 amino acids. The CDR3 spells CASSRTGQGGYGYTF. The CDR3 bases are TGTGCCAGCAGCCGAACCGGACAGGGAGGGTATGGCTACACCTTC.

Ten or more counts support this clonotype. The chain joins TRBV5-1 to TRBJ2-7; 9 positions match TRBD1. This CDR3 region has 14 residues. The J segment lost 5 bases and the V segment lost 4 bases, leaving 7 bases of the junction unmatched. CDR1 SGHRS and CDR2 YFSETQ come from the germline V gene. Here the CDR3 reads CASSIGTGSHEQYF. For the CDR3, the DNA is TGCGCCAGCAGCATAGGGACAGGGTCCCACGAGCAGTACTTC.

A few counts support this clonotype. V usage is TRBV4-3 and J usage is TRBJ2-3, with 11 nucleotides matching TRBD1. The trim removed 6 bases at V and 4 bases at J, leaving 0 bases unmatched. Looked up from germline, CDR1 is LGHNA and CDR2 is YSLEER. The CDR3 is 13 amino acids. CDR3 protein: CASRGQGADTQYF. CDR3 coding DNA: TGCGCCAGCAGGGGACAGGGGGCAGATACGCAGTATTTT.

The chain uses TRBV12-3 or TRBV12-4 and TRBJ1-1; D ambiguous. The CDR3 extends over 12 amino acids. The V and J ends lost 6 bases and 3 bases respectively, with 8 bases between them. This CDR3 reads CASSHSDTEAFF. CDR3 sequence (DNA): TGTGCCAGCAGCCACAGTGACACTGAAGCTTTCTTT.

The table lists this clonotype with many counts. The chain uses TRBV20-1 and TRBJ2-1; no firm D call. Germline CDR1 and CDR2: DFQATT and SNEGSKA (reference sequence). The V end was cut by 1 base, the J end by 6 bases, with 7 bases between. This CDR3 comprises 12 residues. For the CDR3, the DNA is TGCAGTGCTAGAGGCGGCGCCAATGAGCAGTTCTTC. It translates to CSARGGANEQFF.

The chain carries TRBV5-4 and TRBJ2-2; the match to TRBD2 covers 12 bases. The germline V gene encodes CDR1 SGHNT and CDR2 YYREEE (reference sequence). The length of the CDR3 is 15 residues. V trimming: 4 bases; J trimming: 4 bases; junction bases outside the gene matches: 2. The CDR3 is CASSTTSGSTGELFF. CDR3 bases: TGTGCCAGCAGCACGACTAGCGGGAGCACCGGGGAGCTGTTTTTT.

This clonotype was detected many times. This chain joins TRBV14 and TRBJ1-1, with D perhaps TRBD1 (5 bases). This CDR3 contains 14 residues. Trimming removed 1 base at V and 3 bases at J, with 9 bases between. CDR1 and CDR2 from the germline V gene are SGHDN and FVKESK. The CDR3 DNA reads TGTGCCAGCAGCCAAGTCCGACAGTACACTGAAGCTTTCTTT. This sequence encodes CASSQVRQYTEAFF.

In its sample, this clonotype was seen many times. The chain has TRBV5-1 and TRBJ1-2; no definite D call. CDR3 length equals 14 residues. In germline, CDR1 is SGHRS, CDR2 YFSETQ. Trimming removed 3 bases from V and 2 bases from J, with 11 bases in between. The CDR3 protein is CASSWGRLNYGYTF. Here the CDR3 DNA reads TGCGCCAGCAGCTGGGGTAGGCTGAACTATGGCTACACCTTC.

At least ten counts were recorded for this clonotype. The rearrangement uses TRBV20-1 and TRBJ1-4, with D possibly matching TRBD1 (5 bases). The CDR3 contains 13 residues. Trimming cost V 7 bases and J 7 bases, with 16 bases left between them. The germline V gene has CDR1 DFQATT and CDR2 SNEGSKA (reference sequence). The CDR3 region is CSVPRREAEKLFF. The DNA for the CDR3 is TGCAGTGTTCCCCGCAGGGAGGCTGAAAAACTGTTTTTT.